By frequency in the sample, the clone carrying this TCR beta chain is medium-sized. The sample originates from a study of T cells after yellow fever vaccination. This CDR3 has 17 amino acids. The germline CDR1 and CDR2 sequences are ENHRY and SYGVKD. With 3 bases clipped from V and 0 bases from J, the junction kept 7 bases outside the gene matches. Each CDR3 protein gets one entry after TCRdb re-called the 5' RACE reads with MiXCR. The data show about 50,000 distinct CDR3 sequences, around 7% seen once. The sample here was CD8+ T cells sorted from PBMCs, taken roughly 15 days after the first yellow fever vaccination. The TCR comes from a man aged 18 to 29 who received the YFV17D yellow fever vaccine. The genes are TRBV10-3 and TRBJ2-1; 8 bases map to TRBD2. This chain's CDR3 is CAISDGTSGSSYNEQFF. CDR3 DNA sequence: TGTGCCATCAGTGATGGGACTAGTGGTAGCTCCTACAATGAGCAGTTCTTC.